Reported below is one T cell receptor beta chain. The CDR3 runs to 17 residues. Trimming removed 1 base at V and 0 bases at J, with 13 bases between. CDR1 and CDR2 (germline): LNHDA, SQIVND (reference sequence). These data are taken from a study of T cell changes during pregnancy in multiple sclerosis. Sequencing was performed with immunoSEQ multiplex PCR; in TCRdb, only in-frame clones are kept and a portion is missing. The repertoire holds about 73,000 clones, around 92% seen once, with roughly 2.8% in the top ten. The receptor was isolated from a female donor in good health, enrolled as a control in a pregnancy study. The rearrangement joins TRBV19 to TRBJ2-1; the D gene is possibly TRBD1 (6 bases). The specimen was peripheral blood, collected in the third trimester of pregnancy. CDR3 region: CASSIGWDINSYNEQFF. The CDR3 DNA reads as TGTGCCAGTAGTATAGGCTGGGACATTAACTCCTACAATGAGCAGTTCTTC.